This T cell receptor (beta chain) emerged from a study of response to subunit inactivated influenza vaccine. Study outcomes and limitations: Few additional T cells are recruited per seasonal influenza vaccination, authors suggested.

Only a few counts were recorded for this clonotype. Its specificity is not known. Per germline, CDR1 MNHEY and CDR2 SVGEGT. V lost 6 bases and J 1 base, leaving 15 bases between the germline ends. The CDR3 is made up of 15 amino acids. TCRdb passed the RT-PCR reads through MiXCR, listing each CDR3 protein once. The table lists roughly 630,000 distinct CDR3 sequences, about 14% of them singletons. The J gene is TRBJ2-5, the V gene TRBV6-2 or TRBV6-3; D may match TRBD1 or TRBD2 (5 bases each). The material was PBMCs from blood, obtained 14 to 15 days before vaccination. The clonotype comes from a man between 45 and 60 years old who received an inactivated influenza vaccine. DNA for the CDR3: TGTGCCAGCAGACCCAGAGCAGGGAGCCAAGAGACCCAGTACTTC. It specifies CASRPRAGSQETQYF.